This T cell receptor (beta chain) was sequenced in a study of naive and memory T cell subsets. An equimolar mix of two oligonucleotides served as the beta constant-region primer for TRBC1 and TRBC2. Ligated cDNA was amplified by four rounds of PCR with nested alpha and beta constant-region primers and SP2. TCRdb recomputed calls from the UMI-ligation and nested PCR reads with MiXCR, one row per CDR3 protein. The data show about 120,000 distinct CDR3 sequences, roughly 32% seen once. Remarks on this clonotype: Its antigen is unknown.

The CDR3 is made up of 15 amino acids. The trim removed 4 bases at V and 10 bases at J, leaving 10 bases unmatched. Germline V CDR1 and CDR2: SGHDT, YYEEEE. The study's findings and limits: Clonotypes here are unpaired alpha or beta chain sequences. The power law exponent of TCR abundance differed between naive and memory cells.

V is TRBV5-6 and J is TRBJ2-1; TRBD2 matches at 11 bases. The sequenced sample consisted of central memory CD4+ T cells from blood. This clonotype was sampled from a human donor in good health. CDR3 nucleotide sequence: TGTGCCAGCAGCCATAGACTAGCGGGATTAGTGGAGCAGTTCTTC. This encodes CASSHRLAGLVEQFF.